This TCR beta chain was captured in a study of blood T cell repertoires in COVID-19. Turning to the study itself: Specimens from acute and convalescent COVID-19 originated in the United States, Italy and Spain. From T cells, B-cell-depleted T cells, or PBMCs came the material, which was cDNA or gDNA.

Clones were read by immunoSEQ multiplex PCR, and TCRdb kept only the in-frame ones, dropping some. Among around 700,000 clones, 85% to 90% were seen once, and the ten largest hold about 0.24%. This clone turned up a few times. Germline trimming cut 2 bases from V and 4 bases from J; bases unmatched to any gene: 3. Germline CDR1 LGHDT, CDR2 YNNKEL (reference sequence). CDR3 length equals 14 residues. The sample was peripheral blood. The chain uses TRBV3-1 (or the pseudogene TRBV3-2) and TRBJ1-2; TRBD1 agrees at 8 bases. The clonotype originates from a woman aged 18-30 years with acute or convalescent COVID-19. The CDR3 DNA sequence: TGTGCCAGCAGCCAACCAGGACAGGGCTATGGCTACACCTTC. Translation gives CASSQPGQGYGYTF.